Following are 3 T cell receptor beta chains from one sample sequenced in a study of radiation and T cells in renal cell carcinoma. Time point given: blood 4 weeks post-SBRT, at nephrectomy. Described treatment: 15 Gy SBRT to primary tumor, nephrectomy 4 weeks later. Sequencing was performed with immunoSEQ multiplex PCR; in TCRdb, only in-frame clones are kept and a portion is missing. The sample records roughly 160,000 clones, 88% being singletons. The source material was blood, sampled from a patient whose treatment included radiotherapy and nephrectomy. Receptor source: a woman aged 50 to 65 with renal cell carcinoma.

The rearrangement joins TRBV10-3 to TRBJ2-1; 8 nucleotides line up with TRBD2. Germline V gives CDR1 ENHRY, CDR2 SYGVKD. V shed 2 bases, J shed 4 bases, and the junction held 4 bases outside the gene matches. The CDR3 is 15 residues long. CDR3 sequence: CAISEVAGPYNEQFF. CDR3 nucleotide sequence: TGTGCCATCAGTGAGGTAGCGGGGCCATACAATGAGCAGTTCTTC.

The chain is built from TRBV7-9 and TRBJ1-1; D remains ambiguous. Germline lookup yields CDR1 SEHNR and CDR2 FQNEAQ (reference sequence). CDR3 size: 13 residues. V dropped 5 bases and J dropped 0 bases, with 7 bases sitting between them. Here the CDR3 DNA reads TGTGCCAGCAGCCAGACGGTGAACACTGAAGCTTTCTTT. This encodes CASSQTVNTEAFF.

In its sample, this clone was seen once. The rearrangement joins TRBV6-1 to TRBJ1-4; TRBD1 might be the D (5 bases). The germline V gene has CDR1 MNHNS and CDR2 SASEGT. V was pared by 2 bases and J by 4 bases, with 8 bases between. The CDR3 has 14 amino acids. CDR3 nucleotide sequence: TGTGCCAGCAGTGAAAGACAGTTTAATGAAAAACTGTTTTTT. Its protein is CASSERQFNEKLFF.